This T cell receptor beta chain appears in the sequencing data of a study of control samples from healthy donors and cancer patients. Trimming cost V 5 bases and J 13 bases, with 8 bases left between them. Germline CDR1 is SGHAT and CDR2 is FQNNGV. The CDR3 totals 9 residues. Clones were read by immunoSEQ multiplex PCR, and TCRdb kept only the in-frame ones, dropping some. The sample holds approximately 58,000 clones; approximately 86% are singletons and the top ten take around an eighth. Sequencing input: PBMCs. The V gene is TRBV11-2, the J gene TRBJ2-5; D gene unclear. This TCR was sampled from a man aged 55 to 70 with head and neck cancer. CDR3 loop: CASSPNLYF. The CDR3 coding sequence is TGTGCCAGCAGCCCTAACTTGTACTTC.